Sequencing of this T cell receptor (beta chain) was carried out in a study of cytotoxic CD8 clonotypes in ibrutinib-treated CLL. Assay used: immunoSEQ multiplex PCR; TCRdb lists only in-frame clones, some missing. There are 150,000 to 200,000 clones in the sample; around nine tenths occur only once, and around 3.1% lies in the top ten. The V segment lost 2 bases and the J segment 4 bases; nucleotides outside the gene matches: 6. The CDR3 has 18 residues. Germline values: CDR1 WSHSY, CDR2 SAAADI. The source is a human donor with chronic lymphocytic leukemia. The specimen was PBMCs, collected at disease progression, from a patient treated with ibrutinib. This chain links TRBV10-2 with TRBJ2-1, with TRBD2 matching 15 bases. CDR3: CASSEAGLAGGPYNEQFF. The CDR3 DNA sequence: TGCGCCAGCAGTGAGGCGGGACTAGCGGGAGGCCCGTACAATGAGCAGTTCTTC.